The following is a T cell receptor (beta chain) sequence with its context. Its antigen is still unknown. The protocol was immunoSEQ multiplex PCR, while the TCRdb copy is restricted to in-frame clones and leaves out a portion. Of 150,000 or so clones in the sample, 89% were seen once. The source of the sample is a study of T cell responses to AZD1222 COVID-19 vaccine. Study-wide results and limits: Across spike, vaccine-associated CD4 TCRs were found, dominant at 160-218 and 743-854. It was only after the peak T cell response that any repertoires were sampled. In the spike-specific TCR repertoire, nearly half reportedly target unmutated variant regions. Possibly, clonal diversity was underestimated; donors were largely white British and included more females.

V was shortened by 1 base and J by 6 bases, with 9 bases between the two germline ends. This CDR3 spans 13 amino acids. The V gene's germline CDR1 is MNHEY and CDR2 SMNVEV (reference sequence). The chain is built from TRBV27 and TRBJ1-2; a possible D gene is TRBD1 (6 bases). Sequencing was performed on peripheral blood, taken on day 0 of AZD1222 vaccination. The receptor was derived from an adult in good health. This CDR3 reads CASSLWGADGYTF. In DNA, the CDR3 is TGTGCCAGCAGTTTATGGGGGGCCGATGGCTACACCTTC.